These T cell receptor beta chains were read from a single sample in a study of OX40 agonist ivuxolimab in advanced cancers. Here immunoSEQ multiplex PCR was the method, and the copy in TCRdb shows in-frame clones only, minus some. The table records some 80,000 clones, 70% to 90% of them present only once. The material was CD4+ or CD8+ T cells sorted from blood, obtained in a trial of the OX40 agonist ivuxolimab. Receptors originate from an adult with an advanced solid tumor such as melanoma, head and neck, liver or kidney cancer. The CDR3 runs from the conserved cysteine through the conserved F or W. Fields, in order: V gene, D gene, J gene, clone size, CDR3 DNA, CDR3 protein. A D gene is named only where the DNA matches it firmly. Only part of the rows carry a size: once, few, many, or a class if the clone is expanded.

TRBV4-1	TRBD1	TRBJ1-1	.	TGCGCCAGCAGCCGAGGACAGGGGGCGGACACTGAAGCTTTCTTT	CASSRGQGADTEAFF
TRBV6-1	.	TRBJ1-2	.	TGTGCCAGCAGTGCTGAGGACAGTCCTAACTATGGCTACACCTTC	CASSAEDSPNYGYTF
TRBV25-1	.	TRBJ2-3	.	TGTGCCAGCAGTTTAGCAGATACGCAGTATTTT	CASSLADTQYF
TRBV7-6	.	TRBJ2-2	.	TGTGCCAGCAGCTTAGGAGGGGTGTGGAGAACGAACACCGGGGAGCTGTTTTTT	CASSLGGVWRTNTGELFF
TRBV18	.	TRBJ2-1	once	TGTGCCAGCTCAATACTAGGAGATGAGCAGTTCTTC	CASSILGDEQFF
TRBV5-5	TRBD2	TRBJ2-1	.	TGTGCCAGCAGCTTGTCGCCCGGGGCCCTAGCGGGAGTCGGTAGTGAGCAGTTCTTC	CASSLSPGALAGVGSEQFF
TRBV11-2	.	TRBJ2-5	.	TGTGCCAGCAGCATTAGGGAAACAGGGATAGAGACCCAGTACTTC	CASSIRETGIETQYF
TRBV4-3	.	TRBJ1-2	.	TGCGCCAGCAGCCAAGACTGGAGACGGGGGGAAAATGGCTACACCTTC	CASSQDWRRGENGYTF
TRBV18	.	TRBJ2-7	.	TGTGCCAGCAAAAGGGACGGCCTGGGACTCGAGCAGTACTTC	CASKRDGLGLEQYF
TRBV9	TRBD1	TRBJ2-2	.	TGTGCCAGCACTAGCTCAGGGGGCCGGGCCGGGGAGCTGTTTTTT	CASTSSGGRAGELFF
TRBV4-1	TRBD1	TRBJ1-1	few	TGCGCCAGCAGCCAAGGGGGACAGGGGGTCTCTGAAGCTTTCTTT	CASSQGGQGVSEAFF